This T cell receptor (beta chain) was documented in a study of T cell repertoires in cytomegalovirus infection. The study, taken as a whole, reports: HLA-C-restricted CMV clonotypes gave the most frequent clonotype in two of eight donors.

Worth noting for this clonotype: Its cognate antigen is unknown.

This CDR3 is 15 amino acids long. Germline lookup yields CDR1 LGHNA and CDR2 YSLEER. The V gene lost 1 base and the J gene lost 1 base, with 11 bases spanning the gap. TCRdb re-called the reads with MiXCR, one entry per CDR3 protein. The table shows 400,000 or so distinct CDR3 sequences, with roughly 31% occurring only once. The source is a human donor in good health (CMV status not recorded). Some clones in this sample may be carry-over from other donors' samples. The gene calls are TRBV4-3 and TRBJ2-7; D is uncertain. The sample comprised PBMCs. The CDR3 DNA reads TGCGCCAGCAGCCAAGTTGCACAGTCATCCTACGAGCAGTACTTC. It is translated as CASSQVAQSSYEQYF.